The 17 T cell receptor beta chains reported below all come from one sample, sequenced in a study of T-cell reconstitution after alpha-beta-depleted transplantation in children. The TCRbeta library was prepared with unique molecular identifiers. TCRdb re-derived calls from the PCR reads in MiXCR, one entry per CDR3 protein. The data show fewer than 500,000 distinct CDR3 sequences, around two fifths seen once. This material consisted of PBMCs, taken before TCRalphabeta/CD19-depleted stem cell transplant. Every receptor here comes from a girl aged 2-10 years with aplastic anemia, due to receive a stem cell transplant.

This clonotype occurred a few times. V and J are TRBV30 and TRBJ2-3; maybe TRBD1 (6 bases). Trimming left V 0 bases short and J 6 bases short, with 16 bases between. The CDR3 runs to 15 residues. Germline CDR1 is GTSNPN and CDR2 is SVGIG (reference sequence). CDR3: CAWSVLTGLSDTQYF. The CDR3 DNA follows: TGTGCCTGGAGTGTACTGACAGGTTTGTCCGATACGCAGTATTTT.

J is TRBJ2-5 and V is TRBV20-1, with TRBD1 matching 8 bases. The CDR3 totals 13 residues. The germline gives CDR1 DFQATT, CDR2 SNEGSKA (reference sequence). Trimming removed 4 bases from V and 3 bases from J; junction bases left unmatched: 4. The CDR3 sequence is CSATQTGEETQYF. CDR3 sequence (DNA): TGCAGTGCTACGCAGACAGGGGAAGAGACCCAGTACTTC.

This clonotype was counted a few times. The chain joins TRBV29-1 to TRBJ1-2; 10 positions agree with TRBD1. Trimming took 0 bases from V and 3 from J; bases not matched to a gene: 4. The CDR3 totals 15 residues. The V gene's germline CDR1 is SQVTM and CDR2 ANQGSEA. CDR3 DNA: TGCAGCGTTGAAGATCCTGGGACAGGGGACTATGGCTACACCTTC. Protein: CSVEDPGTGDYGYTF.

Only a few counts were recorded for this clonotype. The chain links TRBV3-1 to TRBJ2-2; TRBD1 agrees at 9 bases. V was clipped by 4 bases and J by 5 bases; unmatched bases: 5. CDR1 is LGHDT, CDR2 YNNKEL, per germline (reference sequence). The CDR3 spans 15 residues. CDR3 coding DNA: TGTGCCAGCAGCCGAGGGACAGGGAGAACCGGGGAGCTGTTTTTT. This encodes CASSRGTGRTGELFF.

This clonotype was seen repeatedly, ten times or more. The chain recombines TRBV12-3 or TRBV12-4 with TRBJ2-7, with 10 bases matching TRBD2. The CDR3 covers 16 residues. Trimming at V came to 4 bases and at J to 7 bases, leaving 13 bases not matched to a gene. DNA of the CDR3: TGTGCCAGCAGTTCCCCTTCAGCGGGAGGGGAATGGGAGCAGTACTTC. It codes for CASSSPSAGGEWEQYF.

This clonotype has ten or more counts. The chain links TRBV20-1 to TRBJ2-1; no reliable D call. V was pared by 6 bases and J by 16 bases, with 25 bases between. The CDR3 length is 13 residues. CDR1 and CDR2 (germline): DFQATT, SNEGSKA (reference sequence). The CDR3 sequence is CSASSQSLRALFF. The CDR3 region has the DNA TGCAGTGCCTCTTCCCAGTCCCTTCGAGCCCTCTTCTTC.

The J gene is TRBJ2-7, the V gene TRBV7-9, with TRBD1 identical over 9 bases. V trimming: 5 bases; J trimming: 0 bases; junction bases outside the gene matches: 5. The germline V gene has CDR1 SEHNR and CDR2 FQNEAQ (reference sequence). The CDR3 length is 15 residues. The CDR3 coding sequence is TGTGCCAGCAGCCAAGGACAGGGGATCTCCTACGAGCAGTACTTC. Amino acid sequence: CASSQGQGISYEQYF.

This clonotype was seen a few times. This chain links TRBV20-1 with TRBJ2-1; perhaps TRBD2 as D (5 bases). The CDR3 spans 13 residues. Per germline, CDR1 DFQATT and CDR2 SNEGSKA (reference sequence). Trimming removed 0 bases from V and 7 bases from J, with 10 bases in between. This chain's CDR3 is CSAREGRRNEQFF. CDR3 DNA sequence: TGCAGTGCTAGAGAAGGTAGGAGGAATGAGCAGTTCTTC.

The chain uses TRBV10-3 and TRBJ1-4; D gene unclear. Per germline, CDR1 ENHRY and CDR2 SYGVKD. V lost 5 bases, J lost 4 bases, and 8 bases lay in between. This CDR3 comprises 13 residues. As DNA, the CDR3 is TGTGCCATCAGTAGCCGACTTAATGAAAAACTGTTTTTT. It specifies CAISSRLNEKLFF.

In nucleotides, the CDR3 is TGTGCCTGGAGCACCGGGCCGGGTAGCGGATCCTACGAGCAGTACTTC. Its translation is CAWSTGPGSGSYEQYF. The V and J genes are TRBV30 and TRBJ2-7, with TRBD2 as a possible D gene (6 bases). This CDR3 spans 16 amino acids. The V gene lost 3 bases and the J gene lost 1 base, with 19 bases spanning the gap. Germline CDR1 is GTSNPN and CDR2 is SVGIG (reference sequence).

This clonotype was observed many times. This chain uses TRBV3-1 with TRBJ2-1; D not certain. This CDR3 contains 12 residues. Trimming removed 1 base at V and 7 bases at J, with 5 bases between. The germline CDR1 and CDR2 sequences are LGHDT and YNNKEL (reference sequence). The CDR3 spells CASSQVPNEQFF. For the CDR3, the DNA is TGTGCCAGCAGCCAAGTTCCGAATGAGCAGTTCTTC.

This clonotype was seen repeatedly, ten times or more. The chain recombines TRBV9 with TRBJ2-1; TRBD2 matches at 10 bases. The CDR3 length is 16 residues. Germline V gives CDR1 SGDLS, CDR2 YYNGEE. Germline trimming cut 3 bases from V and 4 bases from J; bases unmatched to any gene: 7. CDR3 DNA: TGTGCCAGCAGCGACCCCCTAGCGGGAGAGTACAATGAGCAGTTCTTC. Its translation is CASSDPLAGEYNEQFF.

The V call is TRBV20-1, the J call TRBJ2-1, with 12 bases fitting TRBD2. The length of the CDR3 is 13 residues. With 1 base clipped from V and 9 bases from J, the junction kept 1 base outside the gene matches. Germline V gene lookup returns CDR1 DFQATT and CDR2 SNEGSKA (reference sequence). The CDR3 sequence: CSARGLAGVEQFF. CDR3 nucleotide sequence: TGCAGTGCTAGAGGACTAGCGGGGGTTGAGCAGTTCTTC.

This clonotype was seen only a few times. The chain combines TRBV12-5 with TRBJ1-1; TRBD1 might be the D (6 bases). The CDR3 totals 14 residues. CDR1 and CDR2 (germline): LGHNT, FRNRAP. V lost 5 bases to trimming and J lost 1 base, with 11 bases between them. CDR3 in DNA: TGTGCTAGTGGTCCATCGACAGGGAACACTGAAGCTTTCTTT. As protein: CASGPSTGNTEAFF. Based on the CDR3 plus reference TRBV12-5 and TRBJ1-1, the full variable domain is DARVTQTPRHKVTEMGQEVTMRCQPILGHNTVFWYRQTMMQGLELLAYFRNRAPLDDSGMPKDRFSAEMPDATLATLKIQPSEPRDSAVYFCASGPSTGNTEAFFGQGTRLTVV.

The CDR3 DNA reads as TGTGCCAGCACTTCCAGGGAGGAGAATCAGCCCCAGCATTTT. This gives the protein CASTSREENQPQHF. The genes are TRBV6-5 and TRBJ1-5; TRBD1 might be the D (5 bases). Per the germline V gene, CDR1 is MNHEY and CDR2 is SVGAGI. CDR3 length: 14 amino acids. Trimming removed 7 bases at V and 4 bases at J, with 14 bases between.

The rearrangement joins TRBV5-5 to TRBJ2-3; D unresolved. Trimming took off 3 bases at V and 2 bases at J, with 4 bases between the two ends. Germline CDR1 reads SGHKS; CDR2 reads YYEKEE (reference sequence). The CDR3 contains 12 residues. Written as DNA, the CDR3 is TGTGCCAGCAGCTGGGACACAGATACGCAGTATTTT. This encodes CASSWDTDTQYF.

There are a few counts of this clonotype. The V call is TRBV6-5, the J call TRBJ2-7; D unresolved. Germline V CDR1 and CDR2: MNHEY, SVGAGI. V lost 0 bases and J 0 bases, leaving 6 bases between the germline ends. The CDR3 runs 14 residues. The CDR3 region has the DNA TGTGCCAGCAGTTACTCGATAAGCTCCTACGAGCAGTACTTC. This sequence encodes CASSYSISSYEQYF.